These 2 T cell receptor beta chains came from one sample sequenced in a study of breast tumors, draining lymph nodes, adjacent tissues. Via MiXCR, TCRdb re-called the multiplex PCR reads, giving one row per CDR3 protein. The table includes 180,000 or so distinct CDR3 sequences, 31% detected once. Breast cancer patients provided tissue from their axillary draining lymph nodes. Sequenced: axillary lymph node tissue. Receptors originate from a female donor with breast cancer. Some clones in this sample may be carry-over from other donors' samples.

The genes are TRBV5-6 and TRBJ2-3, with 7 bases lining up with TRBD2. Looked up from germline, CDR1 is SGHDT and CDR2 is YYEEEE. V was clipped by 1 base and J by 5 bases; unmatched bases: 7. The CDR3 covers 15 residues. The CDR3 bases are TGTGCCAGCAGCTTGATGGGAGGGCCTATAGATACGCAGTATTTT. Translation gives CASSLMGGPIDTQYF.

This clonotype was seen many times. The chain has TRBV6-1 and TRBJ2-7, with 10 nucleotides matching TRBD1. This CDR3 contains 16 residues. Germline V gives CDR1 MNHNS, CDR2 SASEGT. V gave up 0 bases and J gave up 6 bases; unmatched junction bases: 8. The CDR3 sequence: CASSEAGTGARIEQYF. CDR3 DNA sequence: TGTGCCAGCAGTGAAGCCGGGACAGGGGCCCGGATCGAGCAGTACTTC.